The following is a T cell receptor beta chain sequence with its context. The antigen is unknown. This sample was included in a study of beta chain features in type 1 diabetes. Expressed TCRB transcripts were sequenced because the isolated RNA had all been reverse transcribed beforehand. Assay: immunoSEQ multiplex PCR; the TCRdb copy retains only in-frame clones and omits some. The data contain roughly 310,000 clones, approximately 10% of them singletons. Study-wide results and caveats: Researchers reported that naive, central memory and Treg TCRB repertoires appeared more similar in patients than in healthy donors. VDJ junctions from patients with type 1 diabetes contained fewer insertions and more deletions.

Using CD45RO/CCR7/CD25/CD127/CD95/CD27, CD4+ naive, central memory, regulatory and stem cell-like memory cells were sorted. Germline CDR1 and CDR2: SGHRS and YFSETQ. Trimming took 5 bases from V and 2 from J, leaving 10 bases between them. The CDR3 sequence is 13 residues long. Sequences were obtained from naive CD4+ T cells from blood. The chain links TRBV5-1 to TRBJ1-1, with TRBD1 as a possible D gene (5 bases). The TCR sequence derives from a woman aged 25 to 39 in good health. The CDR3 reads CASRNDRNTEAFF. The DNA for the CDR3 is TGCGCCAGCAGGAACGACAGAAACACTGAAGCTTTCTTT.